Sequencing of this T cell receptor (beta chain) was carried out in a study of blood T cells in healthy people across ages. Study results and caveats: Getting older went along with TCR beta diversity per million T cells dropping roughly linearly.

For this clonotype: What it recognizes is unknown. Because the CDR3 is missing its conserved closing phenylalanine or tryptophan, this is likely a read error.

The germline V gene has CDR1 LNHNV and CDR2 YYDKDF (reference sequence). The CDR3 consists of 17 residues. The V and J ends lost 2 bases and 2 bases, in that order; junction bases with no gene match: 6. A J-beta primer mix and a sample-barcoded 5' primer were used in a second PCR of roughly 7 to 12 cycles. Every single cDNA molecule received a tag from a template-switch adaptor with 12 random nucleotides. MiXCR was run by TCRdb on the 5' RACE reads, yielding one entry per CDR3 protein. The sample lists about 630,000 distinct CDR3 sequences; 21% were seen once. The sequencing sample was made of blood. The clonotype comes from a man in his 70s in good health. The chain links TRBV15 to TRBJ2-1; 10 bases fit TRBD2. CDR3: CATSRHTSGKAYNEQFS. The CDR3 bases are TGTGCCACCAGCAGACATACTAGCGGGAAAGCCTACAATGAGCAGTTCTCC.